This is a list of T cell receptor beta chains from one sample in a study of blood T cell repertoires in COVID-19. Using immunoSEQ multiplex PCR, the repertoire was profiled, and TCRdb retains in-frame clones only, with some absent. Among about 230,000 clones listed, around nine tenths were seen once. The sequencing sample was made of PBMCs or T cells enriched from blood (not recorded which). The receptor source for this set is a woman aged 25-40 years who had been exposed to COVID-19. Each CDR3 is given with its conserved first and last residue. The D gene is left open where the match is weak. Clone size is stated in some rows and not others, as once, few, many or a class when expanded.

>NA|13|TRBJ2-1|NA|TRBV7-3
TGTGCCAGCAGCTTGTTAGAATACAATGAGCAGTTCTTC
CASSLLEYNEQFF
>TRBD1|13|TRBJ1-2|NA|TRBV30
TGTGCCTGGGATCGGGACAGGGGGGATGGCTACACCTTC
CAWDRDRGDGYTF
>TRBD1|15|TRBJ1-6|NA|TRBV4-1
TGCGCCAGCAGCCTCGAGGACAGGGATAATTCACCCCTCCACTTT
CASSLEDRDNSPLHF
>NA|11|TRBJ2-7|NA|TRBV6-6
TGTGCCAGCGGGGAGGCCAACGAGCAGTACTTC
CASGEANEQYF
>TRBD1|11|TRBJ2-7|NA|TRBV20-1
TGCAGTGCCCTGACAGGGGGCGAGCAGTACTTC
CSALTGGEQYF
>TRBD1|17|TRBJ1-5|NA|TRBV19
TGTGCCAGTAGTAAAAAAACGACAGGGGCGCGCGATCAGCCCCAGCATTTT
CASSKKTTGARDQPQHF
>TRBD1|14|TRBJ1-6|few|TRBV9
TGTGCCAGCAGCGCGACAGGGGGCGGTTCACCCCTCCACTTT
CASSATGGGSPLHF
>NA|14|TRBJ1-2|NA|TRBV5-1
TGCGCCAGCAGCTTGACTTCTCCAATCTATGGCTACACCTTC
CASSLTSPIYGYTF
>TRBD1|14|TRBJ1-2|NA|TRBV2
TGTGCCAGCAGAGCCCGGACAGGGAACTATGGCTACACCTTC
CASRARTGNYGYTF
>TRBD2|13|TRBJ2-7|NA|TRBV12-3/TRBV12-4
TGTGCCAGCAGTTCGTACGGGGGGAAAGAGCAGTACTTC
CASSSYGGKEQYF
>NA|15|TRBJ1-6|NA|TRBV7-3
TGTGCCAGCAGCCCCCAGGGCGCCCCTAATTCACCCCTCCACTTT
CASSPQGAPNSPLHF
>TRBD1|17|TRBJ2-1|NA|TRBV27
TGTGCCAGCAGTCGCCGACCGGGACAGGGATCCTACAATGAGCAGTTCTTC
CASSRRPGQGSYNEQFF
>TRBD2|14|TRBJ2-7|NA|TRBV2
TGTGCCAGCAGTGGGCGGGAGGGCCTCTACGAGCAGTACTTC
CASSGREGLYEQYF
>NA|14|TRBJ2-4|NA|TRBV30
TGTGCCTGGAGTACAGGGTCGGGCAAAAACATTCAGTACTTC
CAWSTGSGKNIQYF
>TRBD1|17|TRBJ1-4|NA|TRBV10-3
TGTGCCATCAGTGAGTCGGTGCCGGGACAGGGTAATGAAAAACTGTTTTTT
CAISESVPGQGNEKLFF
>TRBD2|16|TRBJ2-1|NA|TRBV27
TGTGCCAGCAGTTTAATTCTAGCGGGAGGGTACAATGAGCAGTTCTTC
CASSLILAGGYNEQFF
>NA|14|TRBJ2-7|NA|TRBV3-1/TRBV3-2
TGTGCCAGCAGCCAAGCAACAAGAAGCTACGAGCAGTACTTC
CASSQATRSYEQYF
>NA|16|TRBJ2-4|NA|TRBV19
TGTGCCAGTAGTCCGGGACTTACTATAGCCAAAAACATTCAGTACTTC
CASSPGLTIAKNIQYF
>TRBD2|16|TRBJ2-1|NA|TRBV7-2
TGTGCCAGCAGCCATGGACTAGCGGGAGGCGACAATGAGCAGTTCTTC
CASSHGLAGGDNEQFF
>TRBD2|16|TRBJ2-2|NA|TRBV3-1/TRBV3-2
TGTGCCAGCAGTGGTACGGGACTAGCGGGTTCCGGGGAGCTGTTTTTT
CASSGTGLAGSGELFF
>TRBD2|13|TRBJ2-1|NA|TRBV11-1
TGTGCCAGCAGCGACGGACTAGCGCATGAGCAGTTCTTC
CASSDGLAHEQFF
>TRBD2|15|TRBJ2-5|NA|TRBV27
TGTGCCAGCAGTTTATTGGCGGGAGCTGGGGAGACCCAGTACTTC
CASSLLAGAGETQYF
>TRBD1|14|TRBJ2-7|once|TRBV10-3
TGTGCCATCAAGAAGGGGGACAGGGCCTACGAGCAGTACTTC
CAIKKGDRAYEQYF
>TRBD2|21|TRBJ2-1|NA|TRBV7-6
TGTGCCAGCAGCGGGACTAGCGGGAGCCCCGATCCCGTGAGCTCCTACAATGAGCAGTTCTTC
CASSGTSGSPDPVSSYNEQFF
>NA|13|TRBJ2-1|NA|TRBV11-2
TGTGCCAGCAGCTTAGGGGGAGGCGGTGAGCAGTTCTTC
CASSLGGGGEQFF
>NA|14|TRBJ2-3|NA|TRBV5-5
TGTGCCAGCAGCACCGCAAAAGCCCCAGATACGCAGTATTTT
CASSTAKAPDTQYF
>NA|11|TRBJ1-2|NA|TRBV20-1
TGCAGTGTAGCCGTCAACTATGGCTACACCTTC
CSVAVNYGYTF
>NA|17|TRBJ1-1|NA|TRBV4-1
TGCGCCAGCAGCCAAGATAAGTCGGGCCAGGGCCTCACTGAAGCTTTCTTT
CASSQDKSGQGLTEAFF
>NA|14|TRBJ2-7|NA|TRBV21-1
TGTGCCAGCATCTCAGGGTTGAGTGACTACGAGCAGTACTTC
CASISGLSDYEQYF
>NA|15|TRBJ2-1|NA|TRBV6-2/TRBV6-3
TGTGCCAGCAGTTACTTTGCTCGTCGGGACAATGAGCAGTTCTTC
CASSYFARRDNEQFF
>NA|13|TRBJ2-4|NA|TRBV11-2
TGTGCCAGCAGCTTAGACGGTACGAACATTCAGTACTTC
CASSLDGTNIQYF
>NA|11|TRBJ2-1|NA|TRBV5-6
TGTGCCAGCAGCTTCCGACAGGAGCAGTTCTTC
CASSFRQEQFF
>NA|16|TRBJ1-2|NA|TRBV3-1/TRBV3-2
TGTGCCAGCAGCCAAGTCGTAACTGGACAGAACTATGGCTACACCTTC
CASSQVVTGQNYGYTF
>NA|16|TRBJ1-5|once|TRBV28
TGTGCCAGCAGTTTTTTAGTGGAAGCGGGCAATCAGCCCCAGCATTTT
CASSFLVEAGNQPQHF
>NA|16|TRBJ1-3|NA|TRBV19
TGTGCCAGTAGTTCAGATCGGGACATCGGTGGAAACACCATATATTTT
CASSSDRDIGGNTIYF
>NA|14|TRBJ2-2|NA|TRBV7-2
TGTGCCAGCAGCTTAGCGGCACTATCAGGGGAGCTGTTTTTT
CASSLAALSGELFF
>NA|12|TRBJ1-5|NA|TRBV28
TGTGCCAGCGATACGGGGAATCAGCCCCAGCATTTT
CASDTGNQPQHF
>NA|13|TRBJ2-5|NA|TRBV7-2
TGTGCCAGCAGCCCAGGACAACTTGGGACCCAGTACTTC
CASSPGQLGTQYF
>NA|15|TRBJ1-1|NA|TRBV5-5
TGTGCCAGCAGCTGGTTAGACAGAGTGAACACTGAAGCTTTCTTT
CASSWLDRVNTEAFF
>NA|15|TRBJ2-1|NA|TRBV19
TGTGCCAGTAGTTCCGGGGGAGTCCAGATCTATGAGCAGTTCTTC
CASSSGGVQIYEQFF
>NA|13|TRBJ2-7|NA|TRBV10-3
TGTGCCATCAGTGTGGGGACTGCTAGGGAGCAGTACTTC
CAISVGTAREQYF
>TRBD1|16|TRBJ1-6|NA|TRBV5-1
TGCGCCAGCAGCTCGACTACGGGGACAGGGGATTCACCCCTCCACTTT
CASSSTTGTGDSPLHF
>NA|15|TRBJ1-2|NA|TRBV5-1
TGCGCCAGCAGCACTGAGGGGACACGGAACTATGGCTACACCTTC
CASSTEGTRNYGYTF
>NA|13|TRBJ2-7|few|TRBV27
TGTGCCAGTAAGGGCGCAGGGAACTACGAGCAGTACTTC
CASKGAGNYEQYF
>TRBD2|14|TRBJ2-1|NA|TRBV10-3
TGTGCCATCACTAGCGGGAGGGCCATGGATTCAATGTTCTTC
CAITSGRAMDSMFF
>TRBD1|18|TRBJ2-2|few|TRBV4-1
TGCGCCAGCAGCCGCGGCCCCCGCCGGGACAGGGACCCCGGGGAGCTGTTTTTT
CASSRGPRRDRDPGELFF
>NA|14|TRBJ2-1|NA|TRBV19
TGTGCCAGTAGTCCCGGGACTCTCTACAATGAGCAGTTCTTC
CASSPGTLYNEQFF
>NA|16|TRBJ2-2|once|TRBV5-1
TGCGCCAGCAGCCTACGCACTACGACGAACACCGGGGAGCTGTTTTTT
CASSLRTTTNTGELFF
>NA|15|TRBJ1-6|few|TRBV28
TGTGCCAGCAGAGAGGACAGAAACGATAATTCACCCCTCCACTTT
CASREDRNDNSPLHF
>TRBD2|16|TRBJ2-7|NA|TRBV4-1
TGCGCCAGCAGCCATAAGACTAGCGGGCTCTCCTACGAGCAGTACTTC
CASSHKTSGLSYEQYF
>TRBD1|12|TRBJ2-5|NA|TRBV10-3
TGTGCCATCGGCCGGGACAGTGGGACCCAGTACTTC
CAIGRDSGTQYF
>TRBD2|22|TRBJ2-5|NA|TRBV9
TGTGCCAGCAGCGTATGGGGCCCAACCGGGACTAGCGGGAGACGAGGTCAAGAGACCCAGTACTTC
CASSVWGPTGTSGRRGQETQYF
>TRBD1|16|TRBJ2-2|NA|TRBV19
TGTGCCAGTAGTGACCCGGGACAGCATTACACCGGGGAGCTGTTTTTT
CASSDPGQHYTGELFF
>NA|12|TRBJ1-2|NA|TRBV25-1
TGTGCCACATACAGGGCATTCTATGGCTACACCTTC
CATYRAFYGYTF
>NA|17|TRBJ2-1|NA|TRBV28
TGTGCCAGCGTACCTTTGGGGCGTCAAAGCTCCTACAATGAGCAGTTCTTC
CASVPLGRQSSYNEQFF
>NA|12|TRBJ2-1|NA|TRBV11-2
TGTGCCAGCAGCTTTAGTGTCAATGAGCAGTTCTTC
CASSFSVNEQFF
>TRBD1|16|TRBJ1-1|NA|TRBV18
TGTGCCAGCTCACCACGGACAGGGGAAATCGGCACTGAAGCTTTCTTT
CASSPRTGEIGTEAFF
>NA|21|TRBJ2-3|NA|TRBV21-1
TGTGCCAGCAGCAAAGTCTGCTTGAACCCGGGACTAGCGGGAGCGGCTGATACGCAGTATTTT
CASSKVCLNPGLAGAADTQYF
>TRBD2|15|TRBJ2-1|NA|TRBV7-9
TGTGCCAGTGTCCGAGGGCTAGCGGTCTACAATGAGCAGTTCTTC
CASVRGLAVYNEQFF